This T cell receptor (beta chain) was profiled in a study of CD8 T cells in ankylosing spondylitis (TCRdb year 2017). In terms of the full investigation: The study profiled T cell receptor beta repertoires in healthy donors and ankylosing spondylitis patients to find disease-linked TCR variants. Samples of peripheral blood were taken, and for ankylosing spondylitis patients, synovial fluid was collected as well. In total, the full study cohort was made up of roughly 110 healthy donors and approximately 24 ankylosing spondylitis patients. Study-wide findings and limitations: In peripheral blood, the disease-linked clones were found at relatively low frequencies and had a CD8+ phenotype. Some of the motif variants had been reported before in the synovial fluid and blood of reactive arthritis patients, a finding that suggests common disease-initiation mechanisms. Blood from ankylosing spondylitis patients appeared to be characterized by a TCR beta motif made up of under ten highly homologous amino acid variants. The disease-linked clones were reported as significantly enriched in matched synovial fluid samples from ankylosing spondylitis patients.

According to the germline V gene (reference sequence), CDR1 reads DFQATT and CDR2 reads SNEGSKA. V ends up 6 bases short and J 3 bases short, with an unmatched junction base count of 9. CDR3 length: 14 amino acids, cysteine to phenylalanine. The read is trimmed to its CDR3 DNA, 42 bases read in frame from base 1. This clonotype was counted ten times or more. It has no known antigen specificity. Per-base qualities were not stored, and no clone one base away is much larger. TCRdb shows the sequencer as Illumina HiSeq 2500. Quantitative 5'-RACE with molecular barcodes was used to prepare TCR beta libraries. As for the authors' bioinformatics: To identify disease-linked TCR variants, a new computational method was used, one built on a probabilistic model of VDJ rearrangement. TCRdb applied fastp at Q25 and MiXCR to the public reads, then kept only in-frame beta chains. CDR3 protein duplicates are merged, each entry listing the most common genes and DNA. The V and J calls, along with clone size, are taken from TCRdb and not from the paper's own processing. In all, the sample holds around 300,000 distinct CDR3 sequences, and 14% to 15% of those were seen once. The ten most abundant clones make up roughly 0.99% of the sample.

Sequencing was performed on blood, either unsorted or a sorted T cell fraction (not recorded which). The receptor chain draws on TRBV20-1 and TRBJ2-3, with TRBD1 identical over 7 junction bases. The source of this sequence is a male donor with ankylosing spondylitis or in good health (not recorded which). The nucleotide sequence reads TGCAGTGCCACCACAGGGGTAGGGACAGATACGCAGTATTTT. Translated, this is CSATTGVGTDTQYF.